These 31 T cell receptor beta chains came from one sample sequenced in a study of cytomegalovirus exposure and HLA in healthy donors. PCR amplification relied on 60 Vbeta primers (plus 13 Jbeta primers). Profiling relied on immunoSEQ multiplex PCR, and the TCRdb table lists in-frame clones only, not all of them. The repertoire holds 150,000 to 200,000 clones, approximately 80% seen once, with 13% to 15% in the top ten. Material for sequencing was PBMCs. The receptors originated from a woman aged 40 to 55 in good health and CMV-seronegative.

V gene TRBV6-5 combines with J gene TRBJ2-7, with 8 bases that match TRBD2. Germline lookup yields CDR1 MNHEY and CDR2 SVGAGI. The CDR3 runs to 15 residues. Trimming removed 1 base from V and 4 bases from J; junction bases left unmatched: 6. The CDR3 nucleotides are TGTGCCAGCAGTTACTATCCGGGAGGGACATACGAGCAGTACTTC. It specifies CASSYYPGGTYEQYF.

The chain has TRBV5-3 and TRBJ1-4; the D is unclear. TRBV5-3 is an ORF; its function is uncertain. V gave up 0 bases and J gave up 3 bases, with 9 bases separating them. CDR3 length equals 15 residues. CDR3 DNA sequence: TGTGCCAGAAGCTTGGCAGGAGGTTCTAATGAAAAACTGTTTTTT. Its translation is CARSLAGGSNEKLFF.

This chain connects TRBV6-5 to TRBJ2-7; TRBD2 matches at 8 bases. The V gene end was trimmed by 8 bases and the J gene end by 5 bases; junction bases not matched to a gene: 8. Looked up from germline, CDR1 is MNHEY and CDR2 is SVGAGI. This CDR3 region has 13 residues. As DNA, the CDR3 is TGTGCCAGCCTAATAGCGGGGACTAACGAGCAGTACTTC. The encoded protein is CASLIAGTNEQYF.

The chain couples TRBV4-2 to TRBJ2-2; no clear D. CDR3 size: 13 residues. Germline CDR1 LGHNA, CDR2 YNFKEQ. The V gene lost 2 bases and the J gene lost 4 bases, with 5 bases spanning the gap. The CDR3 coding sequence is TGTGCCAGCAGCCAACTTAGCACCGGGGAGCTGTTTTTT. Translating it yields CASSQLSTGELFF.

This sequence joins TRBV2 and TRBJ1-6; no clear D gene. The CDR3 extends over 15 amino acids. V was pared by 6 bases and J by 0 bases, with 9 bases between. Per the germline V gene, CDR1 is SNHLY and CDR2 is FYNNEI. The DNA of the CDR3 is TGTGCCAGCAGAGCAAGGAGCTCCTATAATTCACCCCTCCACTTT. Residues: CASRARSSYNSPLHF.

The J gene is TRBJ2-1, the V gene TRBV12-5; D remains unclear. V dropped 2 bases and J dropped 3 bases, with 17 bases sitting between them. The CDR3 contains 17 residues. The V gene's germline CDR1 is LGHNT and CDR2 FRNRAP. The CDR3: CASGLRWAPVNYNEQFF. CDR3 nucleotides: TGTGCTAGTGGTTTGAGGTGGGCCCCTGTAAACTACAATGAGCAGTTCTTC.

The V gene is TRBV7-8, the J gene TRBJ2-7; D is perhaps TRBD1 (7 bases). Germline assignment: CDR1 SGHVS and CDR2 FQNEAQ. Trimming took off 4 bases at V and 4 bases at J, with 20 bases between the two ends. The CDR3 totals 16 residues. The CDR3 here is CASSSPRRGVGYEQYF. The CDR3 DNA reads TGTGCCAGCAGCTCCCCCCGCAGGGGGGTTGGTTACGAGCAGTACTTC.

The rearrangement uses TRBV7-2 and TRBJ2-5, with D perhaps matching TRBD2 (5 bases). The V end was cut by 1 base, the J end by 5 bases, with 11 bases between. The CDR3 length is 14 residues. Germline values: CDR1 SGHTA, CDR2 FQGNSA. The CDR3 DNA reads as TGTGCCAGCAGCTTAGGGGCGGGTGGGGAGACCCAGTACTTC. It codes for CASSLGAGGETQYF.

This clone was recorded once. The gene calls are TRBV5-1 and TRBJ1-4, with a tentative D call TRBD1 (5 bases). In germline, CDR1 is SGHRS, CDR2 YFSETQ. There are 15 residues in the CDR3. The germline V and J ends were trimmed by 1 base and 8 bases, with 15 bases remaining between them. The chain's CDR3 is CASSLLGQGGEKLFF. The CDR3, as DNA: TGCGCCAGCAGCTTGCTGGGGCAGGGTGGGGAAAAACTGTTTTTT.

In this sample, this clone turned up once. The rearrangement links TRBV6-5 to TRBJ2-2; D is possibly TRBD1 (6 bases). V was trimmed by 2 bases and J by 8 bases, leaving 15 bases between them. The CDR3 extends over 15 amino acids. Germline V lookup: CDR1 MNHEY, CDR2 SVGAGI. The CDR3 DNA is TGTGCCAGCAGTTACGTACAGGGTTATGGAGGGGAGCTGTTTTTT. Residues: CASSYVQGYGGELFF.

The chain is built from TRBV4-3 and TRBJ2-7, with a weak D call TRBD2 (6 bases). The germline CDR1 and CDR2 sequences are LGHNA and YSLEER. The CDR3 contains 16 residues. Trimming removed 0 bases at V and 4 bases at J, with 16 bases between. The CDR3 DNA follows: TGCGCCAGCAGCCAAGATAGTGGAGGGCCCCTTTACGAGCAGTACTTC. Protein: CASSQDSGGPLYEQYF.

V usage is TRBV9 and J usage is TRBJ2-1, with D maybe TRBD1 (6 bases). Germline CDR1 is SGDLS and CDR2 is YYNGEE. The CDR3 extends over 14 amino acids. Deletions cut 4 bases from V and 4 bases from J, with 12 bases between. CDR3 DNA: TGTGCCAGCAGCCCTTTCGGACAGTACAATGAGCAGTTCTTC. This gives the protein CASSPFGQYNEQFF.

J is TRBJ2-1 and V is TRBV7-3; D possibly corresponds to TRBD2 (5 bases). This CDR3 comprises 12 residues. Germline CDR1 SGHTA, CDR2 FQGTGA. The V end was cut by 2 bases, the J end by 9 bases, with 8 bases between. The CDR3 protein is CASSLEGAEQFF. For the CDR3, the DNA is TGTGCCAGCAGCTTAGAGGGTGCTGAGCAGTTCTTC.

DNA for the CDR3: TGTGCCAGCAGCTATCAGGGGAGTGAGAGGCATGGCTACACCTTC. Its protein is CASSYQGSERHGYTF. The gene calls are TRBV5-6 and TRBJ1-2, with D perhaps TRBD1 (6 bases). Between the trimmed V and J ends, which lost 3 bases and 6 bases, there was a span of 18 bases. This CDR3 has 15 residues. Germline CDR1 reads SGHDT; CDR2 reads YYEEEE. Variable domain in full (rest from reference TRBV5-6 and TRBJ1-2): DAGVTQSPTHLIKTRGQQVTLRCSPKSGHDTVSWYQQALGQGPQFIFQYYEEEERQRGNFPDRFSGHQFPNYSSELNVNALLLGDSALYLCASSYQGSERHGYTFGSGTRLTVV.

The V and J genes are TRBV10-1 and TRBJ1-3; 7 nucleotides agree with TRBD1. With V trimmed by 6 bases and J by 4 bases, 9 bases remained unmatched. Germline V CDR1 and CDR2: WNHNN, SYGVQD (reference sequence). The CDR3 is made up of 15 amino acids. The CDR3 is CASRIPRQGGNTIYF. CDR3 bases: TGCGCCAGCAGAATCCCGCGACAGGGAGGAAACACCATATATTTT.

The V and J genes are TRBV6-5 and TRBJ2-3; a possible D gene is TRBD2 (5 bases). Trimming left V 8 bases short and J 3 bases short, with 15 bases between. CDR1 is MNHEY, CDR2 SVGAGI, per germline. This CDR3 contains 14 residues. The CDR3 sequence: CASAMGRGTDTQYF. The CDR3 DNA reads TGTGCCAGCGCCATGGGGAGAGGGACAGATACGCAGTATTTT.

The V gene is TRBV6-5, the J gene TRBJ1-5, with 9 bases identical to TRBD1. Germline V gene sequence: CDR1 MNHEY, CDR2 SVGAGI. The V and J ends lost 6 bases and 7 bases, in that order; junction bases with no gene match: 4. The CDR3 spans 13 residues. The CDR3 DNA reads TGTGCCAGCAGGAGACAGGGGGGCCAGCCCCAGCATTTT. As protein: CASRRQGGQPQHF.

The chain carries TRBV7-3 and TRBJ2-3; 7 bases match TRBD1. In germline, CDR1 is SGHTA, CDR2 FQGTGA. The CDR3 is made up of 15 amino acids. V was pared by 6 bases and J by 5 bases, with 11 bases of the junction left unmatched. Written as DNA, the CDR3 is TGTGCCAGCAGGCAGGGGGTACGTGTTGAAGATACGCAGTATTTT. It codes for CASRQGVRVEDTQYF.

This sequence joins TRBV28 and TRBJ2-7, with D unresolved. This CDR3 comprises 11 residues. V dropped 5 bases and J dropped 3 bases, with 5 bases sitting between them. The germline gives CDR1 MDHEN, CDR2 SYDVKM. Here the CDR3 DNA reads TGTGCCAGCAGTCTTAACTACGAGCAGTACTTC. This translates into CASSLNYEQYF.

This clone was seen more than once but under ten times. The chain recombines TRBV7-9 with TRBJ2-7, with TRBD2 identical over 8 bases. The J segment lost 2 bases and the V segment lost 2 bases, leaving 5 bases of the junction unmatched. The CDR3 totals 15 residues. Germline loops: CDR1 SEHNR, CDR2 FQNEAQ (reference sequence). The CDR3 sequence is CASSLSSGSPYEQYF. CDR3 nucleotides: TGTGCCAGCAGCTTATCCAGCGGGAGCCCCTACGAGCAGTACTTC.

The rearrangement links TRBV14 to TRBJ2-1; 16 bases align to TRBD2. The germline gives CDR1 SGHDN, CDR2 FVKESK. The ends lost 4 bases at V and 1 base at J; junction bases unmatched: 4. The CDR3 is 18 amino acids. The CDR3 bases are TGTGCCAGCAGCCCGGGACTAGCGGGGGGGCAGTCCTACAATGAGCAGTTCTTC. Translated: CASSPGLAGGQSYNEQFF.

The chain carries TRBV14 and TRBJ1-4; a weak D match, TRBD1 (6 bases). Trimming left V 3 bases short and J 8 bases short, with 16 bases between. This CDR3 has 15 amino acids. Germline CDR1 SGHDN, CDR2 FVKESK. The DNA of the CDR3 is TGTGCCAGCAGCCAGAGAACAGGGCCATGGGAAAAACTGTTTTTT. It specifies CASSQRTGPWEKLFF.

This clone turned up a few times. The J gene is TRBJ2-5, the V gene TRBV6-5; possibly TRBD2 for D (7 bases). With 6 bases removed from V and 1 base from J, the gap between germline ends came to 12 bases. Germline CDR1 MNHEY, CDR2 SVGAGI. The CDR3 is made up of 14 amino acids. The CDR3 region is CASRRGGGQETQYF. As DNA, the CDR3 is TGTGCCAGCAGGAGGGGAGGGGGCCAAGAGACCCAGTACTTC.

In DNA, the CDR3 is TGTGCCAGCAGTCCGCCCCTAGGGACTTACACAGATACGCAGTATTTT. This translates into CASSPPLGTYTDTQYF. The chain combines TRBV28 with TRBJ2-3, with D perhaps TRBD2 (6 bases). V was cut by 5 bases and J by 2 bases, with 17 bases left in between. CDR3 size: 16 residues. Germline CDR1 is MDHEN and CDR2 is SYDVKM.

This clone was picked up a small number of times. The junction shows a germline mismatch at one end, possibly a read error. The rearrangement uses TRBV7-9 and TRBJ2-7; 11 bases align to TRBD1. The CDR3 contains 15 residues. Germline V CDR1 and CDR2: SEHNR, FQNEAQ (reference sequence). CDR3 loop: CSSSFRDRGTYEQYF. The CDR3, as DNA: TGTTCCAGCAGCTTTAGGGACAGGGGGACCTACGAGCAGTACTTC. The whole variable domain, remainder taken from reference TRBV7-9 and TRBJ2-7, is DTGVSQNPRHKITKRGQNVTFRCDPISEHNRLYWYRQTLGQGPEFLTYFQNEAQLEKSRLLSDRFSAERPKGSFSTLEIQRTEQGDSAMYLCSSSFRDRGTYEQYFGPGTRLTVT.

The chain links TRBV11-2 to TRBJ2-7, with 11 positions matching TRBD2. Germline trimming cut 0 bases from V and 9 bases from J; bases unmatched to any gene: 7. The germline V gene encodes CDR1 SGHAT and CDR2 FQNNGV. The CDR3 covers 15 residues. The CDR3 sequence is CASSLDSTSGSRQYF. As DNA, the CDR3 is TGTGCCAGCAGCTTAGATTCTACTAGCGGGAGCCGGCAGTACTTC.

CDR3 bases: TGTGCCAGCAGGAGGTCCGACTACGAGCAGTACTTC. This translates into CASRRSDYEQYF. The chain couples TRBV2 to TRBJ2-7, with D hard to call. The CDR3 spans 12 residues. Deletions cut 6 bases from V and 3 bases from J, with 9 bases between. Germline CDR1 SNHLY, CDR2 FYNNEI.

The chain is built from TRBV7-9 and TRBJ2-5; TRBD1 agrees at 10 bases. CDR3 length equals 17 residues. CDR1 and CDR2 (germline): SEHNR, FQNEAQ (reference sequence). With 5 bases clipped from V and 5 bases from J, the junction kept 14 bases outside the gene matches. CDR3 sequence reads: CASSGTRKKGQGETQYF. CDR3 sequence (DNA): TGTGCCAGCAGCGGGACCCGGAAAAAGGGACAGGGGGAGACCCAGTACTTC.

The DNA for the CDR3 is TGCGCCAGCTCCCTCCCCCAAGTTAGAGAGACCCAGTACTTC. Its protein is CASSLPQVRETQYF. The gene calls are TRBV5-1 and TRBJ2-5; no definite D call. Germline CDR1 is SGHRS and CDR2 is YFSETQ. The CDR3 is 14 amino acids. Trimming left V 7 bases short and J 4 bases short, with 17 bases between.

The DNA of the CDR3 is TGCGCCAGCAGCCAAGATCTAGGCTCCCTCTACGAGCAGTACTTC. Its translation: CASSQDLGSLYEQYF. J is TRBJ2-5 and V is TRBV4-1; D is uncertain. The DNA end is more similar to TRBJ2-7, so the J call may be wrong. This CDR3 region has 15 residues. Germline V gives CDR1 MGHRA, CDR2 YSYEKL.

V is TRBV2 and J is TRBJ1-2, with D possibly matching TRBD1 (6 bases). The CDR3 has 14 residues. Looked up from germline, CDR1 is SNHLY and CDR2 is FYNNEI. V lost 10 bases and J lost 4, with 19 bases in between. This CDR3 reads CATKGGLRLYGYTF. For the CDR3, the DNA is TGTGCCACAAAGGGGGGGCTACGACTCTATGGCTACACCTTC.